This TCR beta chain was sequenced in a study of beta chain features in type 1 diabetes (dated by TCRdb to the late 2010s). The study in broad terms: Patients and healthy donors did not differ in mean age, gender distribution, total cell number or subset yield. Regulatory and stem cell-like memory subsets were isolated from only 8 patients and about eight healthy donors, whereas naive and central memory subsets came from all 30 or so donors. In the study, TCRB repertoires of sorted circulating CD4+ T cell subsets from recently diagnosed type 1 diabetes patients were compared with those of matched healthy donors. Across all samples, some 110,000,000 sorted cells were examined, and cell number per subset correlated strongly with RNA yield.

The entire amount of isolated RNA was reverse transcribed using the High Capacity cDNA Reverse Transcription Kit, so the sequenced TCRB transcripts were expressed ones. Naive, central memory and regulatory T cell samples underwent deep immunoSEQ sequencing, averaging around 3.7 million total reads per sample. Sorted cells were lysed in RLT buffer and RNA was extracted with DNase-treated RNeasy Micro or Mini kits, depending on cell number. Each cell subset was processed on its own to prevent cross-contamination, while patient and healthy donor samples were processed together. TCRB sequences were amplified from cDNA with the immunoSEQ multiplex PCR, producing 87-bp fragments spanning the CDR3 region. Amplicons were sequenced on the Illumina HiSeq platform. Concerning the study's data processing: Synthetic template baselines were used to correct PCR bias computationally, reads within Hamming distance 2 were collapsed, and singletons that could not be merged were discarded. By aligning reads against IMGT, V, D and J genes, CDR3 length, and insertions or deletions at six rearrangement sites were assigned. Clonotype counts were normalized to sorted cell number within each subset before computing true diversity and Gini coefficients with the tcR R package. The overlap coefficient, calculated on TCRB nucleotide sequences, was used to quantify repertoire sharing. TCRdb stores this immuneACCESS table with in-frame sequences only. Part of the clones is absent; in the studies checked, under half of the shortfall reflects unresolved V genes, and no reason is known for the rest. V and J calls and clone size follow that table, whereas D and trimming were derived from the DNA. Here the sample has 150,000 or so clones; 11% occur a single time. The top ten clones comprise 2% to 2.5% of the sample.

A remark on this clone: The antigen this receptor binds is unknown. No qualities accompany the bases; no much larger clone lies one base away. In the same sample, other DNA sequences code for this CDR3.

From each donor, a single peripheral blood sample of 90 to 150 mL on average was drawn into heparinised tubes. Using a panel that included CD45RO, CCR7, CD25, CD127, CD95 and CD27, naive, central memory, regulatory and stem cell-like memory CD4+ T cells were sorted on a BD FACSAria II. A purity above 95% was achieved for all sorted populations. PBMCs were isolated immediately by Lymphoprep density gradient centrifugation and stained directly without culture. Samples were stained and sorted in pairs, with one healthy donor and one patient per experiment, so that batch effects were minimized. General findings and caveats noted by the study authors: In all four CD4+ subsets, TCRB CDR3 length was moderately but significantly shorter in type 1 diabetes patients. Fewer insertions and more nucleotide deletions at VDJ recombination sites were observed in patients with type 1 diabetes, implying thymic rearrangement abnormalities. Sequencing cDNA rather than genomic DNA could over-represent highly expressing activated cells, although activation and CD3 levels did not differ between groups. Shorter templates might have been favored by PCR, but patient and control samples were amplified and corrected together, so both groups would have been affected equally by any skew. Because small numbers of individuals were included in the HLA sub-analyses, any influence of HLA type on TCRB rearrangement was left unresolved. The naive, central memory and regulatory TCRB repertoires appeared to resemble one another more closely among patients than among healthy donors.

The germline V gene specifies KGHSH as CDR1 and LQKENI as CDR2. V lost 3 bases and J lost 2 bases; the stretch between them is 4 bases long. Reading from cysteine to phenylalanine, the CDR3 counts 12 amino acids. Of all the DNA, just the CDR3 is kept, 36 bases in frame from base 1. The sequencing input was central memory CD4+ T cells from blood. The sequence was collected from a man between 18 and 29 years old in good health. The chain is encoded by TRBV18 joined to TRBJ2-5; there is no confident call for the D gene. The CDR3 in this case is CASSPVQETQYF. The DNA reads TGTGCCAGCTCACCCGTACAAGAGACCCAGTACTTC.